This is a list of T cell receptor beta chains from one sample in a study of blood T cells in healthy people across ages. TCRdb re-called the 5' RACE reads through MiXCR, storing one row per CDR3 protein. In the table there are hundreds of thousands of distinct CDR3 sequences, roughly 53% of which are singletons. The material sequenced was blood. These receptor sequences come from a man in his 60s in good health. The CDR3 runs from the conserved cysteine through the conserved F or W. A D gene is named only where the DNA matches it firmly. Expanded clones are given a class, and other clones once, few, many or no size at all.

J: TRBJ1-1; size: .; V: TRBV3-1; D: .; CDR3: CASSQDGGLNTEAFF; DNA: TGTGCCAGCAGCCAAGATGGGGGACTTAACACTGAAGCTTTCTTT
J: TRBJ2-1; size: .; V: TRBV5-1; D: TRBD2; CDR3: CASSREGGPYNEQFF; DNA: TGCGCCAGCAGCCGGGAGGGGGGCCCTTACAATGAGCAGTTCTTC
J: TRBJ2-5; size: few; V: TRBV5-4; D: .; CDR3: CASRSRGPGETQYF; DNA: TGTGCCAGCAGGTCGCGGGGGCCGGGGGAGACCCAGTACTTC
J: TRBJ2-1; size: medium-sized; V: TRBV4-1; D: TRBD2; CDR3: CASSQSLAGPGNEQFF; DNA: TGCGCCAGCAGCCAGTCACTAGCGGGGCCGGGAAATGAGCAGTTCTTC
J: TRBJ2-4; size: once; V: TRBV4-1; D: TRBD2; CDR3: CASSHPGLAPPQYF; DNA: TGCGCCAGCAGCCACCCGGGACTAGCGCCCCCTCAGTACTTC
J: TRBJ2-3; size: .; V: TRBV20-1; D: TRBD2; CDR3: CSAPRGGFADTQYF; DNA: TGCAGTGCGCCCCGGGGGGGCTTCGCAGATACGCAGTATTTT
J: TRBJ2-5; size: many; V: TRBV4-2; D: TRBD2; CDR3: CASSHATSGPEETQYF; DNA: TGTGCCAGCAGCCATGCCACTAGCGGGCCTGAAGAGACCCAGTACTTC
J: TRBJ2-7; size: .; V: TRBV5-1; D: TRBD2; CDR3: CASSLGGGPRSYEQYF; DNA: TGCGCCAGCAGCTTGGGGGGGGGACCACGATCCTACGAGCAGTACTTC
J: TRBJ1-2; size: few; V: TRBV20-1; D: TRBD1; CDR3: CSALDRGRPNYGYTF; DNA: TGCAGTGCTTTGGACAGGGGGCGACCTAACTATGGCTACACCTTC
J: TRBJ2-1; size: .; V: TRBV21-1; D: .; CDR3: CASPQGQAGGLSSYNEQFF; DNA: TGTGCCAGCCCACAGGGTCAGGCGGGGGGCCTGAGCTCCTACAATGAGCAGTTCTTC
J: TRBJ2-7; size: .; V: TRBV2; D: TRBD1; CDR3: CASRRQGAHEQYF; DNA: TGTGCCAGCAGGCGGCAGGGGGCCCACGAGCAGTACTTC
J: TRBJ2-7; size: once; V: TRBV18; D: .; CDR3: CASSRGRGTYNEQYF; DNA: TGTGCCAGCTCACGAGGCAGGGGAACCTACAATGAGCAGTACTTC
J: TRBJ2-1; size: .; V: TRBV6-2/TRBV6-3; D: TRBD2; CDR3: CASSYSSLAGGYEQFF; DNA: TGTGCCAGCAGTTACTCGTCACTAGCGGGAGGTTATGAGCAGTTCTTC
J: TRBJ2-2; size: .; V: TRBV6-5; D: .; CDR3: CASTKGVLIGELFF; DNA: TGTGCCAGCACTAAGGGGGTTCTTATCGGGGAGCTGTTTTTT
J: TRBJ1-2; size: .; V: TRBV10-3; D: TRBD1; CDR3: CAISDTGTGAYGYTF; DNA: TGTGCCATCAGTGACACCGGGACAGGCGCCTATGGCTACACCTTC
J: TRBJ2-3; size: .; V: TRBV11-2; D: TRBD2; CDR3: CASTTGLASDTQYF; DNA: TGTGCCAGCACCACCGGACTAGCAAGCGATACGCAGTATTTT
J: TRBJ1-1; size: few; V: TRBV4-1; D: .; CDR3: CASSHDDRPEVEAFF; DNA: TGCGCCAGCAGCCATGACGACAGGCCAGAGGTTGAAGCTTTCTTT
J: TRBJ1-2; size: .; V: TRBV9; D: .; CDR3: CASSATGAGRGSNYGYTF; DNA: TGTGCCAGCAGCGCAACCGGGGCAGGGAGGGGATCTAACTATGGCTACACCTTC
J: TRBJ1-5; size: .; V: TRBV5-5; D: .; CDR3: CASSLREGRGQPQHF; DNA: TGTGCCAGCAGCTTGAGAGAGGGGAGGGGTCAGCCCCAGCATTTT
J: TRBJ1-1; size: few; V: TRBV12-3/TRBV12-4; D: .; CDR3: CASSLQGRTEAFF; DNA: TGTGCCAGCAGTTTACAGGGTCGCACTGAAGCTTTCTTT
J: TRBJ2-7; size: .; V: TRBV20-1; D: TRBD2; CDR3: CSATPSGVNYEQYF; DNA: TGCAGTGCTACCCCGAGCGGGGTAAACTACGAGCAGTACTTC
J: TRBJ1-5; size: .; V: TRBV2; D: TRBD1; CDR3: CAARQGTNQPQHF; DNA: TGTGCCGCCCGACAGGGCACCAATCAGCCCCAGCATTTT
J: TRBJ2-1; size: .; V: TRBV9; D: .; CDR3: CASSQIPSSYNEQFF; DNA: TGTGCCAGCAGCCAGATACCGAGCTCCTACAATGAGCAGTTCTTC
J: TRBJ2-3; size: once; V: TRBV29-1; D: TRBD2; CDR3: CSADKTSADTQYF; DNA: TGCAGCGCCGATAAGACTAGCGCAGATACGCAGTATTTT
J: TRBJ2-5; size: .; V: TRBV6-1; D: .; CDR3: CASSPGWAGYF; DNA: TGTGCCAGCAGCCCAGGATGGGCTGGGTACTTC
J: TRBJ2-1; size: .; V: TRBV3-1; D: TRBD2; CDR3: CASSQDGRRGAYNEQFF; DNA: TGTGCCAGCAGCCAAGATGGGCGGCGGGGGGCGTACAATGAGCAGTTCTTC
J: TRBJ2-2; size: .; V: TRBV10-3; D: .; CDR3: CAISESTRGYYTGELFF; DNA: TGTGCCATCAGTGAGTCGACGAGGGGCTACTACACCGGGGAGCTGTTTTTT
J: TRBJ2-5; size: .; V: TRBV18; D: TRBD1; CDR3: CASSPIRTGRKETQYF; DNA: TGTGCCAGCTCACCCATCCGGACAGGACGAAAAGAGACCCAGTACTTC
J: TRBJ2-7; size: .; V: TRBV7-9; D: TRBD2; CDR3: CASSRSGGTFYEQYF; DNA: TGTGCCAGCAGCCGGAGCGGGGGGACATTCTACGAGCAGTACTTC
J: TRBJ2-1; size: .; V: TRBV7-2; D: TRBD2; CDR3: CASGRGGSSYNEQFF; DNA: TGTGCCAGCGGGAGGGGAGGGAGCTCCTACAATGAGCAGTTCTTC
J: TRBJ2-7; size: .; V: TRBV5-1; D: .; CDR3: CASSLVIDRAYEQYF; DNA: TGCGCCAGCAGCTTGGTCATAGACAGAGCCTACGAGCAGTACTTC
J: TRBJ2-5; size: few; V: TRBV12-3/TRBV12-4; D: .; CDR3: CASSFFVGGQETQYF; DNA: TGTGCCAGCAGTTTCTTCGTTGGGGGGCAAGAGACCCAGTACTTC
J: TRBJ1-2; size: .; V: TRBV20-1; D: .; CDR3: CSARDWAGYGYTF; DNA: TGCAGTGCTAGAGATTGGGCAGGCTATGGCTACACCTTC
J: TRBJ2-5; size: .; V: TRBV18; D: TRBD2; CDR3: CASSPPAGGETQYF; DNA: TGTGCCAGCTCACCCCCAGCGGGAGGAGAGACCCAGTACTTC
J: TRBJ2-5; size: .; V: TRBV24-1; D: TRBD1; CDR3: CATSDDTGAEETQYF; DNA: TGTGCCACCAGTGACGACACAGGGGCCGAGGAGACCCAGTACTTC
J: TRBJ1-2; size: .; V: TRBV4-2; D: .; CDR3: CASSQDLGLRDYGYTF; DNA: TGTGCCAGCAGCCAAGATCTGGGACTGAGGGACTATGGCTACACCTTC
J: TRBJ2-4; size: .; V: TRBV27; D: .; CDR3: CASSLAAPWAKNIQYF; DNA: TGTGCCAGCAGTCTTGCAGCACCTTGGGCCAAAAACATTCAGTACTTC
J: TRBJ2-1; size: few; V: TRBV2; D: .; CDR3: CASSVMGGRPHEQFF; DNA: TGTGCCAGCAGTGTTATGGGGGGGCGACCCCATGAGCAGTTCTTC
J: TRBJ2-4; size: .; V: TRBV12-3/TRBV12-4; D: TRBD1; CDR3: CASSPDREVEYF; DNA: TGTGCCAGCAGCCCGGACAGGGAAGTTGAGTACTTC
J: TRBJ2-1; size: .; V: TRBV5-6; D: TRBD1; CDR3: CASSLGTGSETQFF; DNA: TGTGCCAGCAGCCTCGGGACAGGGAGTGAGACCCAGTTCTTC
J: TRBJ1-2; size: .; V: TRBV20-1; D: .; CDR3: CSARSGAGGYTF; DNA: TGCAGTGCTAGATCGGGGGCTGGTGGCTACACCTTC
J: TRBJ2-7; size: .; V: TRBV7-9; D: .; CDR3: CASSLAGSGKRSSYEQYF; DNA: TGTGCCAGCAGCTTAGCAGGGTCAGGGAAAAGGAGCTCCTACGAGCAGTACTTC
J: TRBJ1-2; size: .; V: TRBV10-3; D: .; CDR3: CAISEGGRSVGYTF; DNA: TGTGCCATCAGTGAAGGGGGACGGAGCGTAGGCTACACCTTC
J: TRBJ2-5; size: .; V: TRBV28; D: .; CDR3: CASSLPERGRETQYF; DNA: TGTGCCAGCAGTTTACCTGAGAGAGGGAGGGAGACCCAGTACTTC
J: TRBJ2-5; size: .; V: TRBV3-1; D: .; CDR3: CASSQELGLETQYF; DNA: TGTGCCAGCAGCCAAGAACTGGGGTTGGAGACCCAGTACTTC
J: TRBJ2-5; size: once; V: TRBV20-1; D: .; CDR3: CSVLHRNQETQYF; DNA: TGCAGTGTTCTACACAGAAACCAAGAGACCCAGTACTTC
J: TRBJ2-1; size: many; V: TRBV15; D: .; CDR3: CATSRDPPGPSSYNEQFF; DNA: TGTGCCACCAGCAGAGATCCCCCGGGGCCTAGCTCCTACAATGAGCAGTTCTTC
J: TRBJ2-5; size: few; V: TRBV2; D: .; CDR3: CASSAQVPETQYF; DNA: TGTGCCAGCAGTGCTCAGGTTCCGGAGACCCAGTACTTC
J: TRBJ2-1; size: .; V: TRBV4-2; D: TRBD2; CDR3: CASSLWTSGGAETQFF; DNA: TGTGCCAGCAGCCTTTGGACTAGCGGGGGGGCGGAGACCCAGTTCTTC
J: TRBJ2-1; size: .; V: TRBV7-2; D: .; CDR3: CASRGGALASSYNEQFF; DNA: TGTGCCAGCAGAGGAGGGGCGCTCGCAAGCTCCTACAATGAGCAGTTCTTC
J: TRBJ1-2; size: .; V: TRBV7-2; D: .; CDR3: CASSILNCGYTF; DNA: TGTGCCAGCAGCATTTTAAACTGTGGCTACACCTTC
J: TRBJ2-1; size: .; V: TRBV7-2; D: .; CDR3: CASSLVAWINEQFF; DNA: TGTGCCAGCAGCTTAGTGGCGTGGATAAATGAGCAGTTCTTC